This entry features one T cell receptor (beta chain) sequence. Primers: 60 Vbeta forward and 13 Jbeta reverse. Some clones are missing from TCRdb's copy, which holds only in-frame ones; the method was immunoSEQ multiplex PCR. The repertoire holds 130,000 to 150,000 clones, with 68% as singletons. This record belongs to a study of cytomegalovirus exposure and HLA in healthy donors. CDR1 and CDR2 from the germline V gene are MNHNS and SASEGT. The ends lost 2 bases at V and 15 bases at J; junction bases unmatched: 8. This CDR3 comprises 12 residues. What was sequenced was PBMCs. This sequence was found in a man in his sixties in good health and CMV-seronegative. This chain links TRBV6-1 with TRBJ2-3; 7 bases align to TRBD2. The CDR3 sequence is CASSETGGSDYF. CDR3 DNA sequence: TGTGCCAGCAGTGAAACTGGCGGGAGCGATTATTTT.